A single sample gave rise to the 30 T cell receptor beta chains below, sequenced in a study of vaccination and CD4 T cells after COVID-19. Treatment of the sample: approximately 10-day PBMC culture with coronavirus spike peptide pools or control peptides (ViraFEST assay). Their antigens are not known. Cultured CD4+ T cells had their DNA profiled by the Oncomine TCR Beta short-read assay. Each CDR3 protein gets one entry after TCRdb re-called the PCR reads with MiXCR. The sample shows 20,000 to 25,000 distinct CDR3 sequences, roughly half of them seen only once. Sequencing was performed on CD4+ T cells from blood, cultured in vitro. These receptors came from a human donor who had recovered from COVID-19.

This clonotype qualifies as large. The rearrangement links TRBV15 to TRBJ2-1; 7 nucleotides align to TRBD2. This CDR3 is 13 amino acids long. V lost 3 bases and J lost 13; bases outside the gene matches: 9. CDR1 and CDR2 (germline): LNHNV, YYDKDF (reference sequence). The CDR3 DNA follows: TGTGCCACCAGCAGCGCAAGGGCGGGAGTTCAGTTCTTC. Amino acid sequence: CATSSARAGVQFF.

The chain uses TRBV19 and TRBJ2-7; D unclear. Trimming stripped 6 bases from V and 3 bases from J, with 21 bases between. The length of the CDR3 is 16 residues. Germline V gene sequence: CDR1 LNHDA, CDR2 SQIVND (reference sequence). The CDR3 DNA reads TGTGCCAGTAGCAAGGCCAGTGCGTCTAAAATCTACGAGCAGTACTTC. Translated: CASSKASASKIYEQYF. Full variable domain (outside the CDR3, taken from reference TRBV19 and TRBJ2-7): DGGITQSPKYLFRKEGQNVTLSCEQNLNHDAMYWYRQDPGQGLRLIYYSQIVNDFQKGDIAEGYSVSREKKESFPLTVTSAQKNPTAFYLCASSKASASKIYEQYFGPGTRLTVT.

This clonotype appeared once. This chain joins TRBV18 and TRBJ1-1; D is unresolved. This CDR3 contains 13 residues. The V and J ends lost 7 bases and 1 base respectively, with 10 bases between them. The germline gives CDR1 KGHSH, CDR2 LQKENI. CDR3 coding DNA: TGTGCCAGCTTTGGACGGGGGAACACTGAAGCTTTCTTT. It translates to CASFGRGNTEAFF.

CDR3 sequence reads: CASLDSRGYGYTF. CDR3 coding DNA: TGTGCCAGCCTAGACTCCCGGGGCTATGGCTACACCTTC. This sequence joins TRBV28 and TRBJ1-2; no reliable D call. The germline V gene has CDR1 MDHEN and CDR2 SYDVKM. V shed 8 bases and J shed 4 bases, with 14 bases lying between them. The length of the CDR3 is 13 residues.

The chain is built from TRBV2 and TRBJ2-5, with D possibly being TRBD2 (7 bases). The germline V and J ends were trimmed by 0 bases and 4 bases, with 12 bases remaining between them. This CDR3 spans 15 amino acids. Germline assignment: CDR1 SNHLY and CDR2 FYNNEI. The DNA of the CDR3 is TGTGCCAGCAGTGAAGCTGTGGGGGGGGCAGAGACCCAGTACTTC. It codes for CASSEAVGGAETQYF.

The gene calls are TRBV30 and TRBJ1-1; the D gene is possibly TRBD1 (6 bases). Germline V gene sequence: CDR1 GTSNPN, CDR2 SVGIG (reference sequence). CDR3 size: 13 residues. V was cut by 5 bases and J by 7 bases, with 17 bases left in between. CDR3 coding DNA: TGTGCCTGGTTCCCCTCGGGGGCAGGTGAAGCTTTCTTT. It is translated as CAWFPSGAGEAFF.

The rearrangement joins TRBV7-9 to TRBJ2-5; D assignment may be TRBD1 or TRBD2 (7 bases each). The CDR3 spans 13 residues. Looked up from germline, CDR1 is SEHNR and CDR2 is FQNEAQ (reference sequence). V was shortened by 5 bases and J by 4 bases, with 11 bases between the two germline ends. The CDR3 protein is CASSGRGGETQYF. The CDR3, as DNA: TGTGCCAGCAGCGGCAGGGGGGGAGAGACCCAGTACTTC.

This clonotype was detected a few times. The chain combines TRBV28 with TRBJ1-5, with D unclear. This CDR3 spans 12 amino acids. The germline gives CDR1 MDHEN, CDR2 SYDVKM. V lost 6 bases and J 1 base, leaving 4 bases between the germline ends. CDR3 amino acids: CASRQSNQPQHF. The CDR3 DNA follows: TGTGCCAGCAGACAGAGCAATCAGCCCCAGCATTTT. The variable domain in full, with the rest retrieved from reference TRBV28 and TRBJ1-5, is DVKVTQSSRYLVKRTGEKVFLECVQDMDHENMFWYRQDPGLGLRLIYFSYDVKMKEKGDIPEGYSVSREKKERFSLILESASTNQTSMYLCASRQSNQPQHFGDGTRLSIL.

The gene calls are TRBV5-3 and TRBJ2-3, with a tentative D call TRBD2 (5 bases). TRBV5-3 is an open reading frame whose function is uncertain. The germline V and J ends were trimmed by 8 bases and 1 base, with 11 bases remaining between them. The CDR3 length is 13 residues. CDR3 nucleotide sequence: TGTGCCAGTCGTTACGGGGGCACAGATACGCAGTATTTT. Amino acid sequence: CASRYGGTDTQYF.

The chain has TRBV30 and TRBJ1-2, with 7 bases fitting TRBD1. CDR3 length: 14 residues. V dropped 3 bases and J dropped 0; count of bases not matched to a gene: 4. Looked up from germline, CDR1 is GTSNPN and CDR2 is SVGIG (reference sequence). CDR3: CAWSVGTANYGYTF. In DNA form, the CDR3 reads TGTGCCTGGAGCGTTGGGACAGCTAACTATGGCTACACCTTC.

This chain uses TRBV19 with TRBJ2-7; tentatively, D is TRBD2 (7 bases). Per germline, CDR1 LNHDA and CDR2 SQIVND (reference sequence). The CDR3 consists of 13 residues. V lost 4 bases and J lost 2, with 9 bases in between. CDR3 bases: TGTGCCAGTAGTAAGGGGGGGGCCTACGAGCAGTACTTC. Its protein product is CASSKGGAYEQYF.

J is TRBJ1-1 and V is TRBV6-1, with D tentatively TRBD1 (6 bases). From germline, CDR1 is MNHNS and CDR2 SASEGT. The CDR3 extends over 14 amino acids. Deletions cut 6 bases from V and 4 bases from J, with 15 bases between. CDR3 sequence: CASSPRQGGTEAFF. Here the CDR3 DNA reads TGTGCCAGCAGCCCTCGACAAGGGGGCACTGAAGCTTTCTTT.

This clonotype was seen a few times. CDR3 amino acids: CASSPRGGTLVNYGYTF. The CDR3 DNA reads as TGTGCCAGCAGCCCCAGGGGTGGGACACTAGTTAACTATGGCTACACCTTC. The chain has TRBV27 and TRBJ1-2; the D gene is possibly TRBD1 (6 bases). CDR1 is MNHEY and CDR2 is SMNVEV in the germline V gene (reference sequence). CDR3 length: 17 amino acids. Between the trimmed V and J ends, which lost 6 bases and 1 base, there was a span of 21 bases.

This clonotype was observed a single time. The gene calls are TRBV28 and TRBJ2-5; TRBD2 might be the D (6 bases). V was shortened by 10 bases and J by 6 bases, with 18 bases between the two germline ends. This CDR3 spans 13 amino acids. Germline CDR1 is MDHEN and CDR2 is SYDVKM. CDR3 in amino acids: CATTAGGAQTQYF. CDR3 sequence (DNA): TGTGCCACCACAGCAGGAGGGGCCCAGACCCAGTACTTC.

By frequency in the sample, this clonotype is medium-sized. The chain is built from TRBV5-1 and TRBJ1-2, with 7 bases matching TRBD1. With 1 base clipped from V and 4 bases from J, the junction kept 7 bases outside the gene matches. CDR1 is SGHRS and CDR2 is YFSETQ in the germline V gene. The CDR3 is made up of 15 amino acids. CDR3 coding DNA: TGCGCCAGCAGCTTGAGACAGGGAGGGAGCTATGGCTACACCTTC. Translated, it gives CASSLRQGGSYGYTF.

This clonotype was seen more than once but under ten times. CDR3 in amino acids: CASSPSGTSGKETQYF. CDR3 DNA sequence: TGTGCCAGCAGTCCCTCCGGGACTAGCGGGAAAGAGACCCAGTACTTC. The V and J genes are TRBV27 and TRBJ2-5; 13 bases fit TRBD2. The CDR3 extends over 16 amino acids. Trimming removed 5 bases from V and 3 bases from J; junction bases left unmatched: 6. Germline V CDR1 and CDR2: MNHEY, SMNVEV (reference sequence).

The gene calls are TRBV7-9 and TRBJ1-6; D is unresolved. This CDR3 has 14 amino acids. Trimming took off 3 bases at V and 7 bases at J, with 10 bases between the two ends. Germline V gene data show CDR1 as SEHNR and CDR2 as FQNEAQ (reference sequence). Here the CDR3 DNA reads TGTGCCAGCAGCTTCGGGCCAGACAATTCACCCCTCCACTTT. The encoded protein is CASSFGPDNSPLHF.

This chain connects TRBV6-2 or TRBV6-3 to TRBJ1-1; the D gene is possibly TRBD1 (6 bases). With 7 bases removed from V and 1 base from J, the gap between germline ends came to 10 bases. Germline V gene data show CDR1 as MNHEY and CDR2 as SVGEGT. The CDR3 runs to 13 residues. The CDR3 region is CASTGQPNTEAFF. The CDR3 nucleotides are TGTGCCAGCACTGGACAGCCGAACACTGAAGCTTTCTTT.

The chain employs TRBV27 and TRBJ2-1; tentatively, D is TRBD2 (5 bases). The CDR3 loop spans 14 amino acids. V was cut by 3 bases and J by 5 bases, with 11 bases left in between. CDR1 and CDR2 (germline): MNHEY, SMNVEV (reference sequence). The CDR3 bases are TGTGCCAGCAGTTTCTCTATGAGGGACAATGAGCAGTTCTTC. Its translation is CASSFSMRDNEQFF.

V is TRBV6-1 and J is TRBJ1-2, with TRBD1 matching 9 bases. With 6 bases clipped from V and 2 bases from J, the junction kept 10 bases outside the gene matches. Germline assignment: CDR1 MNHNS and CDR2 SASEGT. The CDR3 has 16 amino acids. The CDR3 here is CASRTNAGTGNYGYTF. The CDR3 nucleotides are TGTGCCAGCAGAACCAATGCCGGGACAGGGAACTATGGCTACACCTTC.

The chain uses TRBV24-1 and TRBJ2-3; tentatively, D is TRBD1 (5 bases). The V gene lost 3 bases and the J gene lost 0 bases, with 9 bases spanning the gap. The CDR3 contains 15 residues. The germline V gene has CDR1 KGHDR and CDR2 SFDVKD. CDR3 DNA: TGTGCCACCAGTGATACAGGACCTAGCACAGATACGCAGTATTTT. Its protein product is CATSDTGPSTDTQYF.

This clonotype has a handful of counts. The CDR3 loop reads CASSLSTGVPYGYTF. In DNA form, the CDR3 reads TGTGCCAGCAGCTTGAGCACAGGGGTACCCTATGGCTACACCTTC. The rearrangement joins TRBV5-4 to TRBJ1-2, with 7 bases that match TRBD1. The CDR3 is made up of 15 amino acids. Germline CDR1 reads SGHNT; CDR2 reads YYREEE (reference sequence). Trimming took 1 base from V and 4 from J; bases not matched to a gene: 7.

The chain is built from TRBV24-1 and TRBJ2-5; D might be TRBD1 (6 bases). V was cut by 4 bases and J by 5 bases, with 13 bases left in between. CDR1 is KGHDR, CDR2 SFDVKD, per germline. CDR3 size: 14 residues. This CDR3 is CATSEHDRSETQYF. The CDR3 nucleotides read TGTGCCACCAGTGAACACGACAGGTCCGAGACCCAGTACTTC.

The chain joins TRBV5-8 to TRBJ2-3; no clear D. CDR1 and CDR2 (germline): SGHTS, YDEGEE. CDR3 length: 14 amino acids. Deletions cut 4 bases from V and 2 bases from J, with 11 bases between. CDR3 sequence: CASSVARPTDTQYF. DNA for the CDR3: TGTGCCAGCAGCGTGGCCAGGCCCACAGATACGCAGTATTTT.

This clonotype was counted only a few times. This chain joins TRBV30 and TRBJ1-2; TRBD1 matches at 10 bases. Per the germline V gene, CDR1 is GTSNPN and CDR2 is SVGIG (reference sequence). The CDR3 is 14 amino acids. V dropped 2 bases and J dropped 4; count of bases not matched to a gene: 4. CDR3 DNA sequence: TGTGCCTGGAGTCCGGGACAGGGGTTCTATGGCTACACCTTC. Translating it yields CAWSPGQGFYGYTF.

The chain links TRBV11-2 to TRBJ1-6; 8 bases match TRBD1. CDR3 size: 14 residues. V trimming: 4 bases; J trimming: 9 bases; junction bases outside the gene matches: 5. The germline gives CDR1 SGHAT, CDR2 FQNNGV. The CDR3 nucleotides read TGTGCCAGCAGCTCCCGGACAGGGCCTTCACCCCTCCACTTT. Encoded protein: CASSSRTGPSPLHF.

This sequence joins TRBV30 and TRBJ1-1; tentatively, D is TRBD1 (5 bases). There are 15 residues in the CDR3. The germline V gene encodes CDR1 GTSNPN and CDR2 SVGIG (reference sequence). The germline V and J ends were trimmed by 2 bases and 3 bases, with 16 bases remaining between them. CDR3 bases: TGTGCCTGGAGTCACTACAGCGCCAGGGACACTGAAGCTTTCTTT. Amino acid sequence: CAWSHYSARDTEAFF.

This chain links TRBV9 with TRBJ2-1; 7 nucleotides match TRBD2. Germline assignment: CDR1 SGDLS and CDR2 YYNGEE. The junction had 2 bases not matched to a gene; V was cut back by 4 bases and J by 7 bases. CDR3 length equals 12 residues. The CDR3 DNA reads as TGTGCCAGCAGCCCTAGCGGTAATGAGCAGTTCTTC. Translating it yields CASSPSGNEQFF.

The sample holds a few counts of this clonotype. This chain joins TRBV10-1 and TRBJ1-3; D is ambiguous. Germline lookup yields CDR1 WNHNN and CDR2 SYGVQD (reference sequence). Trimming took off 0 bases at V and 2 bases at J, with 11 bases between the two ends. This CDR3 spans 16 amino acids. As DNA, the CDR3 is TGCGCCAGCAGTGAGTCCTTCGGGGAAACTGGAAACACCATATATTTT. Translation gives CASSESFGETGNTIYF.

This chain links TRBV29-1 with TRBJ2-7; 13 bases line up with TRBD2. Germline V gene sequence: CDR1 SQVTM, CDR2 ANQGSEA. Unmatched junction bases numbered 6, after V lost 5 bases and J lost 5 bases. This CDR3 contains 14 residues. The CDR3, as DNA: TGCAGCGTTTCCTTTGGGACTAGCGGGAACGAGCAGTACTTC. This translates into CSVSFGTSGNEQYF.